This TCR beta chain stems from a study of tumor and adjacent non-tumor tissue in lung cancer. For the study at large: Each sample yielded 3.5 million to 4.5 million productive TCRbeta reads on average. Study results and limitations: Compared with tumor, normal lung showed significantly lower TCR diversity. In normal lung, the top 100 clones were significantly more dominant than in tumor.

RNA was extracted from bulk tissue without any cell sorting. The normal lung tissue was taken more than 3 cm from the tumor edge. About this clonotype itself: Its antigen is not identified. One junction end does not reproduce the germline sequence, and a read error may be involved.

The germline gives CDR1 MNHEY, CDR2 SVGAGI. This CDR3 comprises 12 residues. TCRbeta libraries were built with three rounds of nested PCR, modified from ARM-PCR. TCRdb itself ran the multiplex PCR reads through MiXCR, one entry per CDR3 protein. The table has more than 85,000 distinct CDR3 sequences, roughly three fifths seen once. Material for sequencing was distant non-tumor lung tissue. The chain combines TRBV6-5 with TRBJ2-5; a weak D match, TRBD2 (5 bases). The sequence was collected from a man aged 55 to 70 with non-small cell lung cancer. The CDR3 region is CASSRPWETHYF. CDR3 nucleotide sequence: TGTGCCAGCAGCCGTCCATGGGAGACCCACTACTTC.